The clone carrying this T cell receptor (beta chain) was picked up a small number of times. What it recognizes is unknown. This sample is drawn from a study of T-cell memory formation after mild COVID-19. Whole-study results and caveats: Contracting clones, day 15 to 85, had balanced CD4/CD8, and later expanders favored CD4+. Some clones that responded were present in memory (sampled pre-infection), which suggests cross-reactive memory joined. Contracting clones localized mainly to CM and EM when CD4+ and mainly to EMRA when CD8+.

Germline-derived CDR1 and CDR2 are MNHNS and SASEGT. V was clipped by 6 bases and J by 6 bases, with 20 bases between them. CDR3 length equals 15 residues. MiXCR, run by TCRdb on the 5' RACE reads, gives a single entry per CDR3 protein. The sample yields around 320,000 distinct CDR3 sequences, over 11% seen once. The TCR was taken from a young man who had mild COVID-19 (a few samples of this study predate the infection). Cell type and time point are not known. V and J are TRBV6-1 and TRBJ1-1; D gene ambiguous. What was sequenced was PBMCs or a T cell subset sorted from them (not recorded which). CDR3 bases: TGTGCCAGCAGCCGGAGCCTCCTAAAATGGGCTGAAGCTTTCTTT. Protein product: CASSRSLLKWAEAFF.